This T cell receptor (beta chain) is drawn from a study of blood T cells in healthy people across ages. As regards this clonotype: What it binds is unknown.

For the second PCR, which ran for about 6 to 11 cycles, a sample-barcoded 5' primer and a J-beta primer mix were used. A template-switch adaptor that had 12 random nucleotides put a tag on each cDNA molecule. From the 5' RACE reads, TCRdb called clonotypes with MiXCR, one entry per CDR3 protein. The sample has about 1.5 million distinct CDR3 sequences, about 45% seen once. The study's findings and limits: In older individuals, TCR beta diversity per million T cells was lower, falling roughly linearly with age. Diversity was higher, and naive CD4+ cells more numerous, in long-lived donors than in aged donors.

The germline gives CDR1 DFQATT, CDR2 SNEGSKA (reference sequence). CDR3 length: 15 amino acids. Trimming removed 6 bases from V and 3 bases from J; junction bases left unmatched: 8. The sample was blood. This TCR was sampled from a young woman in good health. This chain links TRBV20-1 with TRBJ1-4; 9 bases fit TRBD1. The DNA of the CDR3 is TGCAGTGCCACGGACAGGGGAGTGGCTAATGAAAAACTGTTTTTT. Translation gives CSATDRGVANEKLFF.